Described below is a single TCR beta chain sequence and its context. Antigen specificity is unknown. Primers for the PCR totalled 60 Vbeta and 13 Jbeta. Profiled with immunoSEQ multiplex PCR; TCRdb holds only in-frame clones, not every one. The data show some 180,000 clones, around four fifths seen once. The record originates from a study of cytomegalovirus exposure and HLA in healthy donors. Study results and caveats: Productive rates of about 87% or about 30% were seen for most TCR beta V segments in an earlier analysis.

Source material: PBMCs. The sequence derives from a man younger than 35 in good health and CMV-seronegative.

Here the CDR3 DNA reads TGTGCCAGTATGGGAGGTACTGAAGCTTTCTTT. Its protein product is CASMGGTEAFF. The chain combines TRBV19 with TRBJ1-1, with D uncertain. Germline V gene sequence: CDR1 LNHDA, CDR2 SQIVND (reference sequence). Trimming left V 7 bases short and J 5 bases short, with 8 bases between. The CDR3 runs 11 residues. The whole variable domain, filled in from reference TRBV19 and TRBJ1-1, reads DGGITQSPKYLFRKEGQNVTLSCEQNLNHDAMYWYRQDPGQGLRLIYYSQIVNDFQKGDIAEGYSVSREKKESFPLTVTSAQKNPTAFYLCASMGGTEAFFGQGTRLTVV.